This T cell receptor (beta chain) is drawn from a study of identical twins. A template switching step contributed a universal primer site, while unique molecular identifiers were present in the cDNA. TCRdb redid the calling of the 5' RACE reads with MiXCR, one entry per CDR3 protein. The table lists hundreds of thousands of distinct CDR3 sequences, more than 9% of them singletons. Germline CDR1 and CDR2: SQVTM and ANQGSEA. The CDR3 runs 15 residues. With 1 base removed from V and 6 bases from J, the gap between germline ends came to 16 bases. This clonotype has more than one count but fewer than ten. These data also formed part of another study, on yellow fever vaccine responses in identical twins.

The rearrangement links TRBV29-1 to TRBJ2-1, with a possible D match to TRBD1 (5 bases). The specimen sequenced was PBMCs. The sequence derives from a woman aged 18-29 years in good health. In nucleotides, the CDR3 is TGCAGCGTTGAAGGGGGCCTGACAGTAATCAATGAGCAGTTCTTC. This encodes CSVEGGLTVINEQFF.